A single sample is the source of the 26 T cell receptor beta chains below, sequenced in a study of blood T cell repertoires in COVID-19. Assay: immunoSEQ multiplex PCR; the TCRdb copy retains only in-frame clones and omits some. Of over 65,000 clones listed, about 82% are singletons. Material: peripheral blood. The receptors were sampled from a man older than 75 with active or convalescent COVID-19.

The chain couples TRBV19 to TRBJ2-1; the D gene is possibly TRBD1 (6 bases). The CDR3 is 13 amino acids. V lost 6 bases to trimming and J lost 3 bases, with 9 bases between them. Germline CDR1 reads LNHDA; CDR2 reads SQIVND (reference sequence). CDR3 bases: TGTGCCAGTAGGGGGGCCGACTACAATGAGCAGTTCTTC. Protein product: CASRGADYNEQFF. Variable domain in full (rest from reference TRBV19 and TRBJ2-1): DGGITQSPKYLFRKEGQNVTLSCEQNLNHDAMYWYRQDPGQGLRLIYYSQIVNDFQKGDIAEGYSVSREKKESFPLTVTSAQKNPTAFYLCASRGADYNEQFFGPGTRLTVL.

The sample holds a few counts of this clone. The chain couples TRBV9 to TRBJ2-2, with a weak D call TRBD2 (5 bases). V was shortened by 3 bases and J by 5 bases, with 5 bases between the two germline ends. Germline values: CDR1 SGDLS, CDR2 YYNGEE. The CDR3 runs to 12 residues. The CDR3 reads CASSGGTGELFF. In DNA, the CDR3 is TGTGCCAGCAGCGGCGGGACCGGGGAGCTGTTTTTT.

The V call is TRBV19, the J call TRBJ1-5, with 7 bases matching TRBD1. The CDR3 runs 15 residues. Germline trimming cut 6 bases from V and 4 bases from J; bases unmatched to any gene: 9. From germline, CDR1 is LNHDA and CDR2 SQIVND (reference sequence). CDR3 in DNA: TGTGCCAGTAGGGTGGTACACAGGGGTAATCAGCCCCAGCATTTT. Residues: CASRVVHRGNQPQHF.

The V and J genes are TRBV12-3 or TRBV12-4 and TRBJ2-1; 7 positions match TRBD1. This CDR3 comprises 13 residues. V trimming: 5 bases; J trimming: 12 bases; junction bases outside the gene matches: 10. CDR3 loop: CASSQDRVGVQFF. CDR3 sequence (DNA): TGTGCCAGCAGTCAAGACAGGGTTGGGGTGCAGTTCTTC.

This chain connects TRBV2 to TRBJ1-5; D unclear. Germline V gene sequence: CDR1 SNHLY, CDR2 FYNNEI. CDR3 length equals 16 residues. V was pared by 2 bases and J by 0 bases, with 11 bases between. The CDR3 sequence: CASSEWASHSNQPQHF. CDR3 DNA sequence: TGTGCCAGCAGTGAATGGGCCAGCCATAGCAATCAGCCCCAGCATTTT.

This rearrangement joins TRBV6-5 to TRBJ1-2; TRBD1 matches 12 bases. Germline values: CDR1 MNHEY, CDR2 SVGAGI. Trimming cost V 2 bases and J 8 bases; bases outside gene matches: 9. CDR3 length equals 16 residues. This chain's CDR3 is CASSYDPGQGAHGYTF. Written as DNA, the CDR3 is TGTGCCAGCAGTTACGATCCGGGACAGGGGGCGCACGGCTACACCTTC.

CDR3 residues: CASSISIQGRLQPQHF. In nucleotides, the CDR3 is TGTGCCAGTAGTATAAGCATCCAGGGAAGACTCCAGCCCCAGCATTTT. The chain uses TRBV19 and TRBJ1-5, with a weak D call TRBD1 (5 bases). CDR3 length: 16 amino acids. Trimming left V 2 bases short and J 7 bases short, with 18 bases between. The germline V gene encodes CDR1 LNHDA and CDR2 SQIVND (reference sequence).

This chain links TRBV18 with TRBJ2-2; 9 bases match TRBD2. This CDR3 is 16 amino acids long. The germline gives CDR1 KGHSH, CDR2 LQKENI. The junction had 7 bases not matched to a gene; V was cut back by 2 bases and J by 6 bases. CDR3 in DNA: TGTGCCAGCTCACCAACAGCGGGAGGTCGGGCCGGGGAGCTGTTTTTT. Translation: CASSPTAGGRAGELFF. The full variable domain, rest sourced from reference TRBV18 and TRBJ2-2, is NAGVMQNPRHLVRRRGQEARLRCSPMKGHSHVYWYRQLPEEGLKFMVYLQKENIIDESGMPKERFSAEFPKEGPSILRIQQVVRGDSAAYFCASSPTAGGRAGELFFGEGSRLTVL.

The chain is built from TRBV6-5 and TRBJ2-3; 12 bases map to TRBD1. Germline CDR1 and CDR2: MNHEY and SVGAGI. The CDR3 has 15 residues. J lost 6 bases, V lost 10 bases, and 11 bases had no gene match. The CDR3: CAIRTGTGGIDTQYF. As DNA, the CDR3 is TGTGCCATCCGCACCGGGACAGGGGGCATCGATACGCAGTATTTT.

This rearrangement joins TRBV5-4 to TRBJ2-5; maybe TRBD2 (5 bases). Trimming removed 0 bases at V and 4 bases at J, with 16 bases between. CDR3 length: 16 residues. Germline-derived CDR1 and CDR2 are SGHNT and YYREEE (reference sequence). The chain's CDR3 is CASSLEGARALETQYF. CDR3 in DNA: TGTGCCAGCAGCTTGGAAGGTGCGAGGGCCTTAGAGACCCAGTACTTC. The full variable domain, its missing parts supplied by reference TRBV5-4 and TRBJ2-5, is ETGVTQSPTHLIKTRGQQVTLRCSSQSGHNTVSWYQQALGQGPQFIFQYYREEENGRGNFPPRFSGLQFPNYSSELNVNALELDDSALYLCASSLEGARALETQYFGPGTRLLVL.

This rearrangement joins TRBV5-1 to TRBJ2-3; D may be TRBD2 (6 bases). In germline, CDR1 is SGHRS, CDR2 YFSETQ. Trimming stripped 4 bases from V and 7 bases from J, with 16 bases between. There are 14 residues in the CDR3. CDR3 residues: CASSTEGRGNTQYF. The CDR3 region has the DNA TGCGCCAGCAGCACGGAAGGACGGGGGAATACGCAGTATTTT.

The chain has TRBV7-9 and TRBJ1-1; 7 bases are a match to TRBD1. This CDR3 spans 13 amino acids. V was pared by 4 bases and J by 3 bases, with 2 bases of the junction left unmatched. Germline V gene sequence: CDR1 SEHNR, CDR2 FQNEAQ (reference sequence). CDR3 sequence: CASSWTGYTEAFF. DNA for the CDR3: TGTGCCAGCAGCTGGACAGGCTACACTGAAGCTTTCTTT.

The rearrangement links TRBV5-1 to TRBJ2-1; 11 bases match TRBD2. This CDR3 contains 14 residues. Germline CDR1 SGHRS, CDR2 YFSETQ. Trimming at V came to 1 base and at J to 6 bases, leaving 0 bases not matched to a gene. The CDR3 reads CASSLTSGSNEQFF. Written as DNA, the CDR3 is TGCGCCAGCAGCTTGACTAGCGGGAGCAATGAGCAGTTCTTC.

CDR3 amino acids: CATEGLAENNEQFF. In nucleotides, the CDR3 is TGTGCCACCGAGGGACTAGCAGAAAACAATGAGCAGTTCTTC. The genes are TRBV11-3 and TRBJ2-1; 9 bases map to TRBD2. Germline loops: CDR1 SGHNT, CDR2 YENEEA. Unmatched junction bases numbered 9, after V lost 10 bases and J lost 5 bases. This CDR3 is built from 14 residues.

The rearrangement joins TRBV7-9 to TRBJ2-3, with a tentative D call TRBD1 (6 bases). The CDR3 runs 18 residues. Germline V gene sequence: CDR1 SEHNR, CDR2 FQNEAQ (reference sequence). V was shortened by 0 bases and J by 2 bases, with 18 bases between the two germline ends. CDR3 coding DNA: TGTGCCAGCAGCTTAGCTTTTGGGGGCCTCCCGGACACAGATACGCAGTATTTT. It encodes CASSLAFGGLPDTDTQYF.

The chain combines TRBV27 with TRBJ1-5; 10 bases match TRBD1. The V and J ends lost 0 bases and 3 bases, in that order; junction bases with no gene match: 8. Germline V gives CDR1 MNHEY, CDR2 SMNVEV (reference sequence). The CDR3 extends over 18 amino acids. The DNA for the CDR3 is TGTGCCAGCAGTTTATCTGGGACAGGGGTCAGCAACAATCAGCCCCAGCATTTT. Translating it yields CASSLSGTGVSNNQPQHF.

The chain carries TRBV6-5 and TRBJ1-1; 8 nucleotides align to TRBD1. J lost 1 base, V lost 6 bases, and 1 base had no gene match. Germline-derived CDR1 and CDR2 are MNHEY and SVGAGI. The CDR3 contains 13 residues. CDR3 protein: CASSRGPNTEAFF. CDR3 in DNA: TGTGCCAGCAGCAGGGGGCCGAACACTGAAGCTTTCTTT.

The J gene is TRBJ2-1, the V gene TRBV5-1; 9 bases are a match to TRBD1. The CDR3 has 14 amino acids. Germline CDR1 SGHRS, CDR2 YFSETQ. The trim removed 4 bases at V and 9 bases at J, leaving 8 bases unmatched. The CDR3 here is CASSPRTGVTEQFF. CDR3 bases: TGCGCCAGCAGCCCTAGGACAGGGGTCACTGAGCAGTTCTTC.

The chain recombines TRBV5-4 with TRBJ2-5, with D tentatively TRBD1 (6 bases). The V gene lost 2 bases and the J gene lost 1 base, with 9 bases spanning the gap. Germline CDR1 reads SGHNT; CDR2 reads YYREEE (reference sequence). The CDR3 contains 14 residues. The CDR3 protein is CASSFPGVQETQYF. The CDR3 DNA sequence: TGTGCCAGCAGCTTTCCAGGGGTCCAAGAGACCCAGTACTTC.

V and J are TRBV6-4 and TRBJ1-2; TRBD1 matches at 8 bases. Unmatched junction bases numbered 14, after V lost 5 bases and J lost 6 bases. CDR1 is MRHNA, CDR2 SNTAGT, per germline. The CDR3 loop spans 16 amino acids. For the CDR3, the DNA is TGTGCCAGCAGTCGGGACAGGCTTCCTTCTGGTCATGGCTACACCTTC. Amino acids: CASSRDRLPSGHGYTF.

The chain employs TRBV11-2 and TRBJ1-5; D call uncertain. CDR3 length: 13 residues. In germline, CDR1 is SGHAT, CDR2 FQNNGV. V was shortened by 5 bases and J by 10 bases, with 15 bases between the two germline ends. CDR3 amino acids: CASSPSRLEPQHF. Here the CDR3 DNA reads TGTGCCAGCAGCCCCTCACGACTAGAACCCCAGCATTTT.

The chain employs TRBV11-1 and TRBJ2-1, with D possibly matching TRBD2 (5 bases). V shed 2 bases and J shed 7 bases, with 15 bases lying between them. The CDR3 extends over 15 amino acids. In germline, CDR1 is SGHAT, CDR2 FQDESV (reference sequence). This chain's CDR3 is CASSLSLRAWNEQFF. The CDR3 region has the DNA TGTGCCAGCAGCTTATCATTGAGGGCTTGGAATGAGCAGTTCTTC.

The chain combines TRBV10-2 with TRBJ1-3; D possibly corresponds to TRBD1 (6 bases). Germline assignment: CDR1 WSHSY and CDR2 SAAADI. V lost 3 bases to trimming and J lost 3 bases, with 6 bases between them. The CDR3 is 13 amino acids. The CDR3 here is CASSEQGGNTIYF. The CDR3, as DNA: TGCGCCAGCAGTGAACAGGGTGGAAACACCATATATTTT.

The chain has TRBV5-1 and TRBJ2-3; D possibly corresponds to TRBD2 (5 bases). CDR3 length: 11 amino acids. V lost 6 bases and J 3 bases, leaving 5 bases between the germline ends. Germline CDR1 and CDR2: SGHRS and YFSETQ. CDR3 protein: CASTGTDTQYF. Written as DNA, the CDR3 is TGCGCCAGCACGGGAACAGATACGCAGTATTTT.

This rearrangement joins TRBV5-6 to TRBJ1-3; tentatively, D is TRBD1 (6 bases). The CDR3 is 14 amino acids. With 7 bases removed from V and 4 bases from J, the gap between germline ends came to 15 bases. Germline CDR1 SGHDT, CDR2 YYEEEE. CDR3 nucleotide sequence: TGTGCCAGCGGAACAGGGACCTTAGGAAACACCATATATTTT. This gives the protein CASGTGTLGNTIYF.

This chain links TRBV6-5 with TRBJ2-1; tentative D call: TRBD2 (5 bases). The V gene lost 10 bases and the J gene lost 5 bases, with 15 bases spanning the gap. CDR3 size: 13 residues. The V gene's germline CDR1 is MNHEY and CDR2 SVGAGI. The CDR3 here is CAIKSGWNNEQFF. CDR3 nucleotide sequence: TGTGCCATCAAATCGGGGTGGAACAATGAGCAGTTCTTC.